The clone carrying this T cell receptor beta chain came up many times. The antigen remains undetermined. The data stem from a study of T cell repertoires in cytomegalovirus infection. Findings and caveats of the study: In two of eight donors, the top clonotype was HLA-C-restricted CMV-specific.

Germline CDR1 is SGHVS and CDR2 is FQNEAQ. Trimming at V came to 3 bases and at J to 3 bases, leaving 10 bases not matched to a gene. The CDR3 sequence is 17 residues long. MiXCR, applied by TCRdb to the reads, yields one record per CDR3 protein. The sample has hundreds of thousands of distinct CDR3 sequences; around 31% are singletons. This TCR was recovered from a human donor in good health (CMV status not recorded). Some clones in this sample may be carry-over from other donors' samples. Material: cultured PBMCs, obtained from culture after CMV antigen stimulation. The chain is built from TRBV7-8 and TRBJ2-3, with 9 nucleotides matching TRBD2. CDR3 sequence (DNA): TGTGCCAGCAGCTTTAGCGTAGCGGGGGTAGGGACAGATACGCAGTATTTT. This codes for CASSFSVAGVGTDTQYF.